One sample yielded the 28 T cell receptor beta chains listed below, sequenced in a study of T cells in Graves' hyperthyroidism and ophthalmopathy. RNA transcripts yielded amplified TCR beta CDR3 regions. HTBI primers were the set used in a first-round RT-PCR of the TCR CDR3. TCRdb reprocessed the multiplex PCR reads with MiXCR, giving one entry per CDR3 protein. The top ten clones hold approximately 10% of a sample with under 400,000 distinct CDR3 sequences, 11% to 15% of them seen once. Material: blood. The receptors stem from a woman aged 55-70 years with Graves' hyperthyroidism.

This clonotype was picked up a small number of times. In DNA, the CDR3 is TGTGCCAGCAGCCCTCCGGGACAGGGAGGGATGGGATCGAACACTGAAGCTTTCTTT. It specifies CASSPPGQGGMGSNTEAFF. The chain carries TRBV14 and TRBJ1-1, with 9 bases that match TRBD1. Looked up from germline, CDR1 is SGHDN and CDR2 is FVKESK. V was pared by 4 bases and J by 1 base, with 16 bases of the junction left unmatched. The CDR3 covers 19 residues.

Ten or more counts support this clonotype. This chain uses TRBV6-1 with TRBJ1-1, with D hard to call. CDR3 length: 13 residues. The V end was cut by 5 bases, the J end by 4 bases, with 11 bases between. The germline gives CDR1 MNHNS, CDR2 SASEGT. The CDR3 nucleotides are TGTGCCAGCAGTTATTTGCTTGGCACTGAAGCTTTCTTT. It codes for CASSYLLGTEAFF.

This clonotype was recorded many times. The chain combines TRBV12-3 or TRBV12-4 with TRBJ1-2, with 9 bases fitting TRBD1. V was clipped by 4 bases and J by 7 bases; unmatched bases: 7. The CDR3 sequence is 14 residues long. The CDR3 DNA reads TGTGCCAGCAGTTCGGGGACAGGGTTGCGTGGCTACACCTTC. Translation: CASSSGTGLRGYTF.

This chain joins TRBV15 and TRBJ2-2, with D possibly being TRBD1 (6 bases). V was clipped by 1 base and J by 3 bases, with 18 bases between them. The CDR3 consists of 18 residues. Germline lookup yields CDR1 LNHNV and CDR2 YYDKDF (reference sequence). The CDR3 nucleotides are TGTGCCACCAGCAGAGCGCCCGGACAGCCCGATTACACCGGGGAGCTGTTTTTT. This encodes CATSRAPGQPDYTGELFF. Complete variable domain (other parts from reference TRBV15 and TRBJ2-2): DAMVIQNPRYQVTQFGKPVTLSCSQTLNHNVMYWYQQKSSQAPKLLFHYYDKDFNNEADTPDNFQSRRPNTSFCFLDIRSPGLGDTAMYLCATSRAPGQPDYTGELFFGEGSRLTVL.

The sample holds many counts of this clonotype. V and J are TRBV7-9 and TRBJ2-3, with D possibly being TRBD2 (6 bases). The V gene's germline CDR1 is SEHNR and CDR2 FQNEAQ (reference sequence). Between the trimmed V and J ends, which lost 2 bases and 0 bases, there was a span of 9 bases. The CDR3 is made up of 15 amino acids. The CDR3, as DNA: TGTGCCAGCAGCTTAATGCGGGGAAGCACAGATACGCAGTATTTT. Amino acids: CASSLMRGSTDTQYF.

This clonotype came up many times. The chain is built from TRBV14 and TRBJ2-3; D remains unclear. This CDR3 spans 11 amino acids. Per germline, CDR1 SGHDN and CDR2 FVKESK. Trimming took 2 bases from V and 8 from J, leaving 5 bases between them. Here the CDR3 reads CASSQSVTQYF. CDR3 sequence (DNA): TGTGCCAGCAGCCAATCGGTTACGCAGTATTTT.

At least ten counts were recorded for this clonotype. The chain recombines TRBV28 with TRBJ2-7; weak D call: TRBD1 (5 bases). Looked up from germline, CDR1 is MDHEN and CDR2 is SYDVKM. Trimming stripped 9 bases from V and 3 bases from J, with 18 bases between. The CDR3 loop spans 14 amino acids. This chain's CDR3 is CASTQGVGVYEQYF. The CDR3 coding sequence is TGTGCCAGTACCCAAGGGGTAGGAGTCTACGAGCAGTACTTC.

In the case of this clonotype: A much larger clone is a single base away; this may be a read error. The CDR3 carries no conserved terminal phenylalanine or tryptophan, so it likely arises from a read error. The chain joins TRBV2 to TRBJ1-6; 7 nucleotides match TRBD1. The CDR3 spans 14 residues. Germline CDR1 reads SNHLY; CDR2 reads FYNNEI. The ends lost 6 bases at V and 7 bases at J; junction bases unmatched: 6. CDR3 DNA: TGTGCCAGCAGCCCGGGACAGCCAAATTCACCCCTCCACCTT. This gives the protein CASSPGQPNSPLHL.

This clonotype has a handful of counts. V is TRBV7-2 and J is TRBJ1-6; tentatively, D is TRBD1 (6 bases). The germline CDR1 and CDR2 sequences are SGHTA and FQGNSA. V was shortened by 5 bases and J by 0 bases, with 14 bases between the two germline ends. This CDR3 has 17 amino acids. The CDR3 sequence is CASSPQGSSSYNSPLHF. CDR3 coding DNA: TGTGCCAGCAGCCCCCAGGGGAGTAGCTCCTATAATTCACCCCTCCACTTT. Based on the CDR3 plus reference TRBV7-2 and TRBJ1-6, the full variable domain is GAGVSQSPSNKVTEKGKDVELRCDPISGHTALYWYRQSLGQGLEFLIYFQGNSAPDKSGLPSDRFSAERTGGSVSTLTIQRTQQEDSAVYLCASSPQGSSSYNSPLHFGNGTRLTVT.

This clonotype was counted only a few times. The CDR3 DNA is TGTGCCATCTCCGGTAGGGGGAAGGTTGGTGAAAAACTGTTTTTT. This encodes CAISGRGKVGEKLFF. The chain recombines TRBV15 with TRBJ1-4, with a weak D call TRBD1 (6 bases). Germline V gene lookup returns CDR1 LNHNV and CDR2 YYDKDF (reference sequence). V was trimmed by 10 bases and J by 7 bases, leaving 22 bases between them. The CDR3 runs 15 residues.

This clonotype was recorded many times. V and J are TRBV30 and TRBJ1-2; D unclear. Germline V gene data show CDR1 as GTSNPN and CDR2 as SVGIG (reference sequence). V lost 2 bases, J lost 4 bases, and 14 bases lay in between. The CDR3 runs to 14 residues. DNA of the CDR3: TGTGCCTGGAGTCGGGCCCCTAACAGCTATGGCTACACCTTC. Translated, it gives CAWSRAPNSYGYTF.

V is TRBV20-1 and J is TRBJ2-5; TRBD2 might be the D (6 bases). Trimming took off 6 bases at V and 2 bases at J, with 16 bases between the two ends. Germline lookup yields CDR1 DFQATT and CDR2 SNEGSKA (reference sequence). The CDR3 extends over 14 amino acids. CDR3 nucleotides: TGCAGTGCACCGGGCGGGACTTCACAAGAGACCCAGTACTTC. This gives the protein CSAPGGTSQETQYF.

This clonotype was recorded many times. The rearrangement links TRBV27 to TRBJ1-2, with D possibly being TRBD1 (6 bases). The CDR3 consists of 15 residues. Trimming took off 2 bases at V and 8 bases at J, with 18 bases between the two ends. Germline V lookup: CDR1 MNHEY, CDR2 SMNVEV (reference sequence). The CDR3 DNA is TGTGCCAGCAGTTTAGACGGCGGACAGACCCCCGGCTACACCTTC. This codes for CASSLDGGQTPGYTF.

This clonotype was found many times. CDR3 sequence (DNA): TGTGCTAGTGGTTTGGCCATCGGGTACAACACTGAAGCTTTCTTT. It codes for CASGLAIGYNTEAFF. This chain uses TRBV12-5 with TRBJ1-1; no definite D call. Germline V gives CDR1 LGHNT, CDR2 FRNRAP. Trimming stripped 1 base from V and 2 bases from J, with 11 bases between. CDR3 length: 15 residues.

As regards this clonotype: A much larger clonotype is one base distant, so this may be a read error. This CDR3 reads CSARDSAGNQPQRF. Written as DNA, the CDR3 is TGCAGTGCTAGAGACTCGGCGGGCAATCAGCCCCAGCGTTTT. V is TRBV20-1 and J is TRBJ1-5; D not resolved. Germline loops: CDR1 DFQATT, CDR2 SNEGSKA (reference sequence). The CDR3 length is 14 residues.

This rearrangement joins TRBV5-5 to TRBJ2-3, with D possibly TRBD1 on 5 matching bases. The CDR3 spans 15 residues. The germline gives CDR1 SGHKS, CDR2 YYEKEE (reference sequence). V lost 7 bases to trimming and J lost 4 bases, with 19 bases between them. The CDR3 is CASLPDGARADTQYF. The CDR3 region has the DNA TGTGCCAGCCTCCCCGATGGGGCTAGGGCAGATACGCAGTATTTT.

The genes are TRBV6-6 and TRBJ2-7; tentatively, D is TRBD1 (8 bases). The germline gives CDR1 MNHNY, CDR2 SVGAGI (reference sequence). Deletions cut 0 bases from V and 4 bases from J, with 13 bases between. The CDR3 is made up of 15 amino acids. CDR3 sequence: CASSYSIQGGYEQYF. CDR3 in DNA: TGTGCCAGCAGTTACTCCATACAGGGGGGGTACGAGCAGTACTTC.

This clonotype was seen repeatedly, ten times or more. Germline is not matched at one junction end, which may reflect a read error. The CDR3 loop reads CATSELGTSGDNERFF. DNA for the CDR3: TGTGCCACCAGTGAACTAGGGACTAGCGGAGACAATGAGCGGTTCTTC. The chain links TRBV24-1 to TRBJ2-1; 11 nucleotides agree with TRBD2. The CDR3 totals 16 residues. Looked up from germline, CDR1 is KGHDR and CDR2 is SFDVKD.

The rearrangement links TRBV18 to TRBJ1-2; 7 bases line up with TRBD1. The J segment lost 4 bases and the V segment lost 4 bases, leaving 9 bases of the junction unmatched. The CDR3 consists of 15 residues. Germline V gene data show CDR1 as KGHSH and CDR2 as LQKENI. Written as DNA, the CDR3 is TGTGCCAGCTCACTTGGACAGGATCTTGCCTATGGCTACACCTTC. Protein: CASSLGQDLAYGYTF. The full variable domain, its missing parts supplied by reference TRBV18 and TRBJ1-2, is NAGVMQNPRHLVRRRGQEARLRCSPMKGHSHVYWYRQLPEEGLKFMVYLQKENIIDESGMPKERFSAEFPKEGPSILRIQQVVRGDSAAYFCASSLGQDLAYGYTFGSGTRLTVV.

The chain employs TRBV7-9 and TRBJ1-5; 7 nucleotides line up with TRBD1. CDR1 and CDR2 (germline): SEHNR, FQNEAQ (reference sequence). This CDR3 is built from 16 residues. Unmatched junction bases numbered 7, after V lost 5 bases and J lost 0 bases. CDR3 protein: CASSAGGTASNQPQHF. The CDR3 nucleotides read TGTGCCAGCAGCGCAGGGGGGACAGCTAGCAATCAGCCCCAGCATTTT.

This clonotype was picked up many times. J is TRBJ1-2 and V is TRBV6-5; 7 nucleotides agree with TRBD1. CDR1 is MNHEY, CDR2 SVGAGI, per germline. Trimming took 2 bases from V and 4 from J; bases not matched to a gene: 7. CDR3 length equals 15 residues. This CDR3 reads CASSYLGTEVYGYTF. The CDR3 region has the DNA TGTGCCAGCAGTTACCTCGGGACAGAAGTCTATGGCTACACCTTC.

Ten or more counts support this clonotype. This chain connects TRBV12-3 or TRBV12-4 to TRBJ2-1, with D hard to call. Trimming left V 3 bases short and J 4 bases short, with 19 bases between. The CDR3 runs 17 residues. The CDR3 DNA reads as TGTGCCAGCAGTTTTGATCCCCTCCCCCAACCTTACAATGAGCAGTTCTTC. Translating it yields CASSFDPLPQPYNEQFF.

Many counts were recorded for this clonotype. The junction and the germline gene differ at one end; a read error may be behind it. The V gene is TRBV7-7, the J gene TRBJ2-5; perhaps D is TRBD1 or TRBD2 (5 bases each). This CDR3 comprises 16 residues. Germline loops: CDR1 SSHAT, CDR2 FNYEAQ (reference sequence). In nucleotides, the CDR3 is TGTGCTAGCAGCCCAACAGGAGGAGGCCCCCAAGAGACCCAGTACTTC. Protein sequence: CASSPTGGGPQETQYF.

This clonotype has a handful of counts. The chain has TRBV10-3 and TRBJ2-2, with 11 bases matching TRBD2. CDR3 length: 13 amino acids. CDR1 is ENHRY, CDR2 SYGVKD, per germline. The V gene end was trimmed by 6 bases and the J gene end by 6 bases; junction bases not matched to a gene: 0. The CDR3 DNA follows: TGTGCCATCAGACTAGCGGGGGCCGGGGAGCTGTTTTTT. It encodes CAIRLAGAGELFF.

This chain links TRBV10-3 with TRBJ2-5; D may be TRBD1 or TRBD2 (7 bases each). This CDR3 comprises 15 residues. The V gene lost 3 bases and the J gene lost 2 bases, with 13 bases spanning the gap. CDR1 and CDR2 from the germline V gene are ENHRY and SYGVKD. The CDR3 spells CAISDSRGGQETQYF. CDR3 sequence (DNA): TGTGCCATCAGTGACTCCAGGGGGGGTCAAGAGACCCAGTACTTC.

This clonotype has ten or more counts. V and J are TRBV5-1 and TRBJ2-2, with a possible D match to TRBD1 (6 bases). V was clipped by 4 bases and J by 2 bases, with 15 bases between them. Germline V lookup: CDR1 SGHRS, CDR2 YFSETQ. The CDR3 runs to 16 residues. The CDR3 reads CASSPRGHLNTGELFF. Written as DNA, the CDR3 is TGCGCCAGCAGCCCGAGGGGACACCTAAACACCGGGGAGCTGTTTTTT.

At least ten counts were recorded for this clonotype. The chain uses TRBV11-2 and TRBJ2-3, with 9 nucleotides matching TRBD1. This CDR3 contains 16 residues. Germline V lookup: CDR1 SGHAT, CDR2 FQNNGV. Trimming removed 5 bases from V and 3 bases from J; junction bases left unmatched: 9. DNA for the CDR3: TGTGCCAGCAGCACCAACCGGGACAGGGCAACAGATACGCAGTATTTT. Encoded protein: CASSTNRDRATDTQYF.

This clonotype was seen repeatedly, ten times or more. The chain combines TRBV12-5 with TRBJ2-5, with D perhaps TRBD1 (5 bases). Germline assignment: CDR1 LGHNT and CDR2 FRNRAP. This CDR3 contains 13 residues. Deletions cut 4 bases from V and 2 bases from J, with 8 bases between. This chain's CDR3 is CASGWGLQETQYF. The CDR3 region has the DNA TGTGCTAGTGGTTGGGGCCTTCAAGAGACCCAGTACTTC.